This entry is about one TCR beta chain. This clonotype appeared many times. No antigen is known for it. No much larger clonotype is one base removed from it; base qualities were not supplied. This entry is derived from a study of T-cell memory formation after mild COVID-19 (dated by TCRdb to the early 2020s). Background on the whole study: Most TCR sequence clusters were specific to one of the two donors. T-cell clones expanding and contracting after mild COVID-19 in a couple of donors were tracked by longitudinal TCRalpha and TCRbeta repertoire sequencing. Two young, previously healthy adult volunteers, one female and one male, were included in the cohort. Points the paper makes about the study in general: Some responding clones were detected in pre-infection memory, suggesting pre-existing cross-reactive memory T cells joined the SARS-CoV-2 response. Clones that contracted from day 15 to 85 showed balanced CD4/CD8 phenotypes, whereas a second wave of clones that expanded from day 15 to 37 leaned towards CD4+. SARS-CoV-2 specificity of the second-wave clones peaking on day 37 was not confirmed. Only a couple of mild cases were covered by the study, and larger cohorts that include severe cases with pre-infection samples were considered necessary. Contracting CD4+ clones were located mainly in the CM and EM memory subsets, whereas CD8+ clones were found to be enriched in EMRA.

Ficoll-Paque density gradient centrifugation was the method used to isolate PBMCs. Deletion took 1 base off V and 4 bases off J, with a span of 14 bases between the germline ends. Sequences LGHNA (CDR1) and YNFKEQ (CDR2) are obtained from the germline V gene. Spanning cysteine to phenylalanine, the CDR3 consists of 16 amino acids. The sequence is cut down to CDR3 DNA, 48 bases in frame from base 1. The sample was run on an Illumina NovaSeq 6000. cDNA libraries for TCRalpha and TCRbeta were prepared by 5'RACE using constant-segment primers, with sample barcodes and unique molecular identifiers added. RNA was extracted from every sample with Trizol reagent. Libraries were amplified in two PCR steps, with a second sample barcode and Illumina TruSeq adapters added in the second step. The libraries were sequenced on an Illumina NovaSeq using 2 x 150 bp paired-end reads. The original methods were these. Demultiplexing of reads and collapsing into UMI-guided consensus sequences were performed with migec v1.2.7. With mixcr v2.1.11, UMI consensuses were aligned to TRA and TRB V and J templates and assembled into clonotypes. A clonotype was counted as expanded or contracted only when both edgeR and NoisET called the clonotype significant, with the noise models trained on biological replicates. For edgeR calls, the thresholds were a false discovery rate-adjusted p below 0.01 and a log2 fold-change of 1. As an exploratory analysis of dynamics, max-normalized trajectories of the 1000 most abundant clonotypes were examined by PCA with hierarchical clustering. Separately sequenced CD4+ and CD8+ repertoires were used to assign the CD4 or CD8 phenotype of responding clones. The raw public data were reprocessed by TCRdb itself: fastp quality trimming at Q25, MiXCR clonotype calling, in-frame beta chains only. When rows share a CDR3 protein, they turn into one entry using the most common DNA and genes. The V and J calls come from TCRdb's annotation, not from the publication. This sample comprises under 250,000 distinct CDR3 sequences, around 25% of them detected only once. The top ten clones comprise around 10% of the sample.

The sequence links TRBV4-2 to TRBJ2-1; the D gene is perhaps TRBD2, from 5 matching bases. The receptor comes from an adult woman who had mild COVID-19 (a few samples of this study predate the infection). The sample titles of this study are shuffled in the database, so cell type and time point are left out; the donor was told from shared clones. The specimen sequenced was PBMCs or a T cell subset sorted from them (not recorded which). The CDR3 region: CASSQVVASGYNEQFF. In nucleotide form, the sequence is TGTGCCAGCAGCCAAGTAGTAGCGAGTGGTTACAATGAGCAGTTCTTC.